This TCR beta chain was recorded in a study of cytomegalovirus exposure and HLA in healthy donors. Germline-derived CDR1 and CDR2 are SGHTA and FQGNSA. Unmatched junction bases numbered 10, after V lost 4 bases and J lost 6 bases. The CDR3 extends over 15 amino acids. Comments on this clone: Its antigen is unidentified.

PCR used 60 Vbeta primers and 13 Jbeta primers. Profiling relied on immunoSEQ multiplex PCR, and the TCRdb table lists in-frame clones only, not all of them. The sample includes 150,000 to 200,000 clones, about 79% seen only once; the top ten take under 3%. General study findings and limits: CMV antigen specificity of a few CMV-associated chains was confirmed in vitro. It was in a later analysis that TCR association rates were seen to vary by HLA locus, highest for DRB1 and lowest for HLA-C. Several top significant clusters appeared, in a later analysis, to be linked to common viral pathogens.

The sequence came from a woman aged 45 to 65 in good health and CMV-seronegative. The chain joins TRBV7-2 to TRBJ2-5; 8 bases are shared with TRBD2. The sequencing sample was made of PBMCs. The CDR3: CASSSAGTRGKTQYF. DNA of the CDR3: TGTGCCAGCAGCTCCGCCGGGACTAGGGGAAAGACCCAGTACTTC.